The subject of this entry is one TCR beta chain. These data originate in a study of blood T cell repertoires in COVID-19. Study overall: Acute and convalescent COVID-19 specimens originated in the United States, Italy and Spain. Sample material is recorded as cDNA or gDNA derived from T cells, B-cell-depleted T cells, or PBMCs.

Sequencing was performed with immunoSEQ multiplex PCR; in TCRdb, only in-frame clones are kept and a portion is missing. The table includes 250,000 or so clones, about four fifths detected once. The germline V gene encodes CDR1 LNHDA and CDR2 SQIVND (reference sequence). J lost 8 bases, V lost 5 bases, and 9 bases had no gene match. The CDR3 is made up of 15 amino acids. The source is a woman between 40 and 55 years old who had recovered from COVID-19. What was sequenced was peripheral blood. The genes are TRBV19 and TRBJ2-1; TRBD2 matches at 10 bases. For the CDR3, the DNA is TGTGCCAGTAGTCCACAGCGGGGGGGCGTCTATGAGCAGTTCTTC. Translated, it gives CASSPQRGGVYEQFF.